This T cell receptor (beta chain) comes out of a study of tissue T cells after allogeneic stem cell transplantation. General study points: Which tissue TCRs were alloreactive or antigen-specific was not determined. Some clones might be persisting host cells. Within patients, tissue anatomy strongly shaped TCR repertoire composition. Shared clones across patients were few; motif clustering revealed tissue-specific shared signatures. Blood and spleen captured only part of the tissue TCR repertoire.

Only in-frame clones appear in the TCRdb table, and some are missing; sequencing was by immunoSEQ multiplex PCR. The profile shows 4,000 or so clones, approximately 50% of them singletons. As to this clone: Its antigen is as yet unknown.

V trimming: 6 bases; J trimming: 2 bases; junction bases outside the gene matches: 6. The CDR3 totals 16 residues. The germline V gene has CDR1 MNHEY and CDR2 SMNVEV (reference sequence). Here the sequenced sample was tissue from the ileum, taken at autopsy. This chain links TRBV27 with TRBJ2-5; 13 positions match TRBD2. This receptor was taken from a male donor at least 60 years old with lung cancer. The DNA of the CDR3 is TGTGCCAGCAGCAAAGGACTAGCGGGGGTGCAAGAGACCCAGTACTTC. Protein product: CASSKGLAGVQETQYF.